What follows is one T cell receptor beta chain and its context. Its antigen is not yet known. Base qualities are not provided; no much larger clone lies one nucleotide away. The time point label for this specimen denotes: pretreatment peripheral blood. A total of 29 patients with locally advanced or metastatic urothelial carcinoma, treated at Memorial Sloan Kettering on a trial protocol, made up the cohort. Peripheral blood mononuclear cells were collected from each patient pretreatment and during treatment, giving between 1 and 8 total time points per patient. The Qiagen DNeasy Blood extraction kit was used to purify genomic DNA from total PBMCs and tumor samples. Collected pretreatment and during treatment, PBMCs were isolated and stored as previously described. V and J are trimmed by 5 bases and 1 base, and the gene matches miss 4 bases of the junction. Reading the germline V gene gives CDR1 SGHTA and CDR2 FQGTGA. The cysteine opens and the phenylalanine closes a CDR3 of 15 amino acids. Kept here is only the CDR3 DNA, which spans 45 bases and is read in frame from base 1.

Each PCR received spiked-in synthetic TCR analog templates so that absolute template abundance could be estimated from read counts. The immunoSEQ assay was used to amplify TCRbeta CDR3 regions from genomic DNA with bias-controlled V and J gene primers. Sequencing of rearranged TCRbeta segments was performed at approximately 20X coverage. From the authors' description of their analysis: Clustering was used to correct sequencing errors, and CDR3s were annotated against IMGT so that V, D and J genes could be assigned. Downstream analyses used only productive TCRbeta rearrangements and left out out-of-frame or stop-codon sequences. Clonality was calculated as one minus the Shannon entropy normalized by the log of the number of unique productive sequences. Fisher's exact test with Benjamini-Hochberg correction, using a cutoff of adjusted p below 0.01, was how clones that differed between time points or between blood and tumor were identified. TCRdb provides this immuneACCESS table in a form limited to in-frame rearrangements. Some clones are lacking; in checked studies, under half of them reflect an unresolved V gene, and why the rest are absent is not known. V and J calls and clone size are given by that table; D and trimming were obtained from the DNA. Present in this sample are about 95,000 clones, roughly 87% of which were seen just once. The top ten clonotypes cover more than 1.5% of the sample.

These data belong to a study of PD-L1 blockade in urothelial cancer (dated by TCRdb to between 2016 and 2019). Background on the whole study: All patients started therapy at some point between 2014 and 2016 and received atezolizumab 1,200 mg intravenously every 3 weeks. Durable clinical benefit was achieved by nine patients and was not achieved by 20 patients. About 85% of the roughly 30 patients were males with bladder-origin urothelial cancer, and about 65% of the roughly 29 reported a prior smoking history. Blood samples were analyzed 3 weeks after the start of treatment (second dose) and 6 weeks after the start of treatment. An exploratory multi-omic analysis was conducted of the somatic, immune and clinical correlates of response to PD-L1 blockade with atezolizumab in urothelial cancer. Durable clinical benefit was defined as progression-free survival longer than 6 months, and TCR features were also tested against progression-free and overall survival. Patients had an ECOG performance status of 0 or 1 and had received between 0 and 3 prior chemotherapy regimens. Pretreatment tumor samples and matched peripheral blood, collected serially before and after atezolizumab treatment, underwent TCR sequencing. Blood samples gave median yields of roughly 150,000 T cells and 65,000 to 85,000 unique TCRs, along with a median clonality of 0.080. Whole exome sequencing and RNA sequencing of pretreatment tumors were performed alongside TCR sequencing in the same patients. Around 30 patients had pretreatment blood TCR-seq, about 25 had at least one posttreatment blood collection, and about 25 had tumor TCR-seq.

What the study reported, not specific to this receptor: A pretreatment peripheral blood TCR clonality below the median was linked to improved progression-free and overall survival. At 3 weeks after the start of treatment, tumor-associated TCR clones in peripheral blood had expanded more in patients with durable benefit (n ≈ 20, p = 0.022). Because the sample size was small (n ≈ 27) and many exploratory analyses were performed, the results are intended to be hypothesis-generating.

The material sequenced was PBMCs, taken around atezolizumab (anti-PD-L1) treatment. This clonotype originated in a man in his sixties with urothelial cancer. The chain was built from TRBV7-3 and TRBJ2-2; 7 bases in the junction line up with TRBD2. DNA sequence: TGTGCCAGCAGCCTCACGGGGGGGAACACCGGGGAGCTGTTTTTT. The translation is CASSLTGGNTGELFF.